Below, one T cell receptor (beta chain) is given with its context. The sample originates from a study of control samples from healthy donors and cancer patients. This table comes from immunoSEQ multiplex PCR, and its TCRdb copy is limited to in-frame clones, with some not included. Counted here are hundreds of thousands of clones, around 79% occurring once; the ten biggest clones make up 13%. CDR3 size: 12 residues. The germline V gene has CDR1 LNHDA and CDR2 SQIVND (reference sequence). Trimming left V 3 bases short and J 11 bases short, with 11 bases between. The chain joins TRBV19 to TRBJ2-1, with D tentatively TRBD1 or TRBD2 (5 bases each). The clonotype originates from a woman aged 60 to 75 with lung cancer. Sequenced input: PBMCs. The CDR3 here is CASSIPPGQQFF. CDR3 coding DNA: TGTGCCAGTAGTATCCCCCCGGGGCAGCAGTTCTTC.